The T cell receptor (beta chain) described here comes from a study of neurological immune-mediated disorders. Study observations and caveats: While HTLV-1-associated myelopathy showed the greatest TCR clonal expansion, multiple sclerosis showed the least, falling below healthy controls.

V was pared by 5 bases and J by 2 bases, with 6 bases between. The CDR3 is 12 amino acids. Germline V gives CDR1 MGHRA, CDR2 YSYEKL. cDNA was made by 5'RACE with 10-nucleotide random UMIs. Every sequencing run drew on 15-18 subjects and yielded over 190 million TCR-beta sequences. TCRdb recomputed calls from the 5' RACE reads with MiXCR, one row per CDR3 protein. The repertoire has roughly 32,000 distinct CDR3 sequences, 13% of them found once; the top ten carry 5.2%. Time point specified: technical triplicate 2. The T cells used for sorted libraries numbered about a million, either CD4+ or CD8+. This clonotype was detected many times. Its specificity is not known.

The chain recombines TRBV4-1 with TRBJ2-5; D gene ambiguous. The source material was CD4+ T cells from blood. This clonotype was sampled from a female donor with HTLV-1-associated myelopathy (HAM/TSP). Written as DNA, the CDR3 is TGCGCCAGCAGCAAGCCGCAAGAGACCCAGTACTTC. It is translated as CASSKPQETQYF.